The present entry profiles one T cell receptor beta chain with its context. Per the authors' pipeline: Reference gene primer amplification in the assay estimated nucleated cell counts. Generated by immunoSEQ multiplex PCR, the TCRdb table keeps only in-frame clones and is missing some. That table furnishes V, J and clone size, whereas the DNA furnished D and trimming. The sample lists under 250,000 clones, about 79% occurring once. The germline V and J ends were trimmed by 2 bases and 10 bases, with 17 bases remaining between them. Germline loops: CDR1 LNHNV, CDR2 YYDKDF (reference sequence). The CDR3 loop spans 14 amino acids. These data originate in a study of blood T cell repertoires in COVID-19. Study information: Sites across the United States, Italy and Spain contributed samples from acute and convalescent COVID-19.

The receptor comes from a woman aged 40-49 years with acute COVID-19. Specimen: PBMCs or T cells enriched from blood (not recorded which). The V and J genes are TRBV15 and TRBJ1-1; weak D call: TRBD1 (5 bases). The CDR3 protein is CATSRPDRASAAFF. The CDR3 nucleotides read TGTGCCACCAGCAGACCCGACAGAGCGTCGGCAGCTTTCTTT.